One sample yielded the 18 T cell receptor beta chains listed below, sequenced in a study of blood T cells in healthy people across ages. Together with a sample-barcoded 5' primer, a J-beta primer mix was included in a second PCR lasting about 7 to 11 cycles. TCRdb recomputed calls from the 5' RACE reads with MiXCR, one row per CDR3 protein. The sample consists of 630,000 or so distinct CDR3 sequences, approximately 30% of them appearing once. The sample taken for sequencing was blood. These receptors all stem from a woman of 80 years or more in good health.

This clonotype was detected ten times or more. This chain joins TRBV7-2 and TRBJ1-4, with D tentatively TRBD1 (5 bases). The CDR3 spans 15 residues. Trimming left V 5 bases short and J 3 bases short, with 13 bases between. Germline lookup yields CDR1 SGHTA and CDR2 FQGNSA. DNA of the CDR3: TGTGCCAGCAGCCGGGCTTGGGGCGCTAATGAAAAACTGTTTTTT. Translation gives CASSRAWGANEKLFF.

The genes are TRBV20-1 and TRBJ2-7; 12 bases are a match to TRBD1. This CDR3 spans 15 amino acids. Trimming cost V 6 bases and J 6 bases; bases outside gene matches: 12. Germline-derived CDR1 and CDR2 are DFQATT and SNEGSKA (reference sequence). CDR3 sequence: CSAHRAGDRGLEQYF. CDR3 DNA: TGCAGTGCCCACCGGGCAGGGGACAGGGGGCTCGAGCAGTACTTC.

V is TRBV7-9 and J is TRBJ1-1; D gene unclear. V dropped 3 bases and J dropped 7 bases, with 9 bases sitting between them. This CDR3 is 12 amino acids long. Germline V gives CDR1 SEHNR, CDR2 FQNEAQ (reference sequence). CDR3 in DNA: TGTGCCAGCAGCTTTTTGGCGGATGAAGCTTTCTTT. Translated, it gives CASSFLADEAFF. Using reference TRBV7-9 and TRBJ1-1 for the parts outside the CDR3, the full variable domain is DTGVSQNPRHKITKRGQNVTFRCDPISEHNRLYWYRQTLGQGPEFLTYFQNEAQLEKSRLLSDRFSAERPKGSFSTLEIQRTEQGDSAMYLCASSFLADEAFFGQGTRLTVV.

Only a few counts were recorded for this clonotype. The chain links TRBV7-9 to TRBJ1-1; D perhaps matches TRBD1 (6 bases). CDR1 is SEHNR, CDR2 FQNEAQ, per germline (reference sequence). Trimming took 4 bases from V and 6 from J, leaving 21 bases between them. The CDR3 contains 16 residues. The CDR3 DNA sequence: TGTGCCAGCAGCTCCCCCCAAGGGGGTCATTCCCCTGAAGCTTTCTTT. This sequence encodes CASSSPQGGHSPEAFF.

The rearrangement uses TRBV10-3 and TRBJ2-7; either TRBD1 or TRBD2 may fit D (5 bases each). The DNA end lines up better with TRBJ2-5; the J call may be wrong. Germline V gene sequence: CDR1 ENHRY, CDR2 SYGVKD. The CDR3 covers 14 residues. In nucleotides, the CDR3 is TGTGCCATCAGTGCAGGGAGTCGGTCGGAGACCCAGTACTTC. Translating it yields CAISAGSRSETQYF.

This clonotype appeared a few times. The genes are TRBV19 and TRBJ2-5; D is possibly TRBD2 (6 bases). Trimming shortened V by 3 bases and J by 5 bases, and 13 bases separated the two germline ends. Germline V lookup: CDR1 LNHDA, CDR2 SQIVND (reference sequence). The CDR3 consists of 14 residues. The DNA of the CDR3 is TGTGCCAGTAGTATGGGGAGGCTGTCGGAGACCCAGTACTTC. This translates into CASSMGRLSETQYF.

Comments on this clonotype: Since a much larger clone is just one base distant, this may be a read error. The chain recombines TRBV20-1 with TRBJ2-4, with TRBD2 identical over 7 bases. The J call may be wrong; the DNA end is better matched by TRBJ2-7. This CDR3 comprises 15 residues. CDR1 DFQATT and CDR2 SNEGSKA come from the germline V gene (reference sequence). The CDR3 sequence is CSARDYLRGSYEQYF. DNA for the CDR3: TGCAGTGCTAGAGATTACCTGCGGGGGAGCTACGAGCAGTACTTC.

The chain links TRBV6-4 to TRBJ2-1; 8 positions match TRBD1. Per germline, CDR1 MRHNA and CDR2 SNTAGT. The CDR3 covers 13 residues. V lost 3 bases and J lost 9; bases outside the gene matches: 4. Here the CDR3 reads CASSELTGVEQFF. CDR3 bases: TGTGCCAGCAGTGAGTTGACAGGGGTTGAGCAGTTCTTC.

Concerning this clonotype itself: Given a much more abundant clone one base away, this may be a read error. The chain links TRBV5-1 to TRBJ1-2, with unresolved D. CDR1 and CDR2 from the germline V gene are SGHRS and YFSETQ. The CDR3 is made up of 18 amino acids. The CDR3 region has the DNA TGCGCCAGCGGCTTCCTTTCTCCCTCGACGGGAGCTAACTATGGCTACACCTTC. It specifies CASGFLSPSTGANYGYTF.

For this clonotype: One end of the junction does not line up with germline, which may come from a read error. The chain uses TRBV9 and TRBJ2-2, with D maybe TRBD2 (5 bases). CDR1 and CDR2 from the germline V gene are SGDLS and YYNGEE. This CDR3 contains 14 residues. The CDR3 spells CASSVLPNTGELCF. In nucleotides, the CDR3 is TGTGCCAGCAGCGTCTTACCGAACACCGGGGAGCTGTGTTTT.

J is TRBJ1-2 and V is TRBV18; D remains unclear. Trimming cost V 5 bases and J 3 bases, with 13 bases left between them. The CDR3 has 14 residues. The germline V gene encodes CDR1 KGHSH and CDR2 LQKENI. The CDR3 DNA reads as TGTGCCAGCTCATTCCGGACGGAAGACTATGGCTACACCTTC. Residues: CASSFRTEDYGYTF.

The chain has TRBV7-2 and TRBJ2-4; 7 bases fit TRBD1. Judging by the DNA end, TRBJ2-7 fits better; the J call may be wrong. This CDR3 spans 15 amino acids. CDR1 and CDR2 (germline): SGHTA, FQGNSA. The CDR3 sequence: CASSKRSTTGDEQYF. The DNA for the CDR3 is TGTGCCAGCAGCAAACGTAGTACTACAGGGGACGAGCAGTACTTC.

V usage is TRBV5-1 and J usage is TRBJ2-3; 9 nucleotides align to TRBD2. Trimming removed 4 bases from V and 5 bases from J; junction bases left unmatched: 14. The CDR3 spans 17 residues. Germline V gene lookup returns CDR1 SGHRS and CDR2 YFSETQ. The CDR3: CASSLGASGNRGDTQYF. In DNA, the CDR3 is TGCGCCAGCAGCCTGGGAGCTAGCGGGAACCGGGGAGATACGCAGTATTTT.

The chain is built from TRBV6-5 and TRBJ2-7; D remains unclear. Germline V CDR1 and CDR2: MNHEY, SVGAGI. This CDR3 spans 16 amino acids. Trimming shortened V by 6 bases and J by 1 base, and 19 bases separated the two germline ends. Written as DNA, the CDR3 is TGTGCCAGCAGCCAACCCGCCCGGGCTAGTTCCTACGAGCAGTACTTC. Its translation is CASSQPARASSYEQYF.

This clonotype has at least ten counts. This may come from a read error, since a much larger clone is one base off. The chain has TRBV7-2 and TRBJ2-1; TRBD2 is a possible D gene (7 bases). The DNA end is a closer match to TRBJ2-7, so the J assignment may be wrong. This CDR3 spans 18 amino acids. The germline CDR1 and CDR2 sequences are SGHTA and FQGNSA. Written as DNA, the CDR3 is TGTGCCAGCAGCTTAGCGGGGGGGGCTTCGAGCTCCTACAATGAGCAGTACTTC. Residues: CASSLAGGASSSYNEQYF.

V is TRBV4-1 and J is TRBJ2-3, with 10 positions matching TRBD2. Trimming took 3 bases from V and 3 from J; bases not matched to a gene: 9. This CDR3 contains 17 residues. Germline CDR1 is MGHRA and CDR2 is YSYEKL. CDR3 sequence: CASSHPIAGGGTDTQYF. For the CDR3, the DNA is TGCGCCAGCAGCCATCCCATAGCGGGGGGAGGGACAGATACGCAGTATTTT.

V is TRBV19 and J is TRBJ2-3; D gene unclear. Germline V CDR1 and CDR2: LNHDA, SQIVND (reference sequence). Trimming cost V 7 bases and J 6 bases, with 17 bases left between them. This CDR3 has 14 residues. CDR3 protein: CASKETSGRDTQYF. In DNA, the CDR3 is TGTGCCAGTAAGGAGACCTCCGGCCGGGATACGCAGTATTTT.

This clonotype was recorded at least ten times. The chain recombines TRBV12-3 or TRBV12-4 with TRBJ2-5, with TRBD1 matching 7 bases. The CDR3 spans 14 residues. J lost 5 bases, V lost 6 bases, and 9 bases had no gene match. The CDR3 is CASSRTGEGETQYF. CDR3 nucleotides: TGTGCCAGCAGCCGAACAGGGGAAGGGGAGACCCAGTACTTC.